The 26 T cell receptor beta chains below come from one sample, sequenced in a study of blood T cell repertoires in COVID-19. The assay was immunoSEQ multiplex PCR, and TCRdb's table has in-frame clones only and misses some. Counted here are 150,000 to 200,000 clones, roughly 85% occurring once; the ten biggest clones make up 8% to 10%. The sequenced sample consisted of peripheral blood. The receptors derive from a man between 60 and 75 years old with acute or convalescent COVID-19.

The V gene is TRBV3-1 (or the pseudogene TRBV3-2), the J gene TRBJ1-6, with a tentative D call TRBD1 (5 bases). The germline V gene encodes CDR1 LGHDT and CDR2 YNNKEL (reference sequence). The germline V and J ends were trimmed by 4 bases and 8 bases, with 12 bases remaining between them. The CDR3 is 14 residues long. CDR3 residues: CASSLTGGDSPLHF. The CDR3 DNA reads TGTGCCAGCAGCCTCACAGGAGGGGATTCACCCCTCCACTTT.

As DNA, the CDR3 is TGCGCCAGCAGCTTAATTGCAGGAATGAACACTGAAGCTTTCTTT. Its translation: CASSLIAGMNTEAFF. This chain links TRBV5-1 with TRBJ1-1; D gene uncertain. The CDR3 runs to 15 residues. Looked up from germline, CDR1 is SGHRS and CDR2 is YFSETQ. With 2 bases removed from V and 0 bases from J, the gap between germline ends came to 11 bases.

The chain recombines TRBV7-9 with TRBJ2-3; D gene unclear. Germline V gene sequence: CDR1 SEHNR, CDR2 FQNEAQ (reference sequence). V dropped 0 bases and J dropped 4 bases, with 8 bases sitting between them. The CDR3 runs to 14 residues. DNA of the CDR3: TGTGCCAGCAGCTTAGCGTGGAGCGCAGATACGCAGTATTTT. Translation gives CASSLAWSADTQYF. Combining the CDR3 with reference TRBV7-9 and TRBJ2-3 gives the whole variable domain DTGVSQNPRHKITKRGQNVTFRCDPISEHNRLYWYRQTLGQGPEFLTYFQNEAQLEKSRLLSDRFSAERPKGSFSTLEIQRTEQGDSAMYLCASSLAWSADTQYFGPGTRLTVL.

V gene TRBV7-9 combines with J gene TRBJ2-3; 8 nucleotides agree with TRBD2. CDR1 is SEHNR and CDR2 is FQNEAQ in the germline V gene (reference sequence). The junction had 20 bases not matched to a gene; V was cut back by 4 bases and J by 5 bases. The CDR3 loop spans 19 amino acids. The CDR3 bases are TGTGCCAGCAGCTCAACCACCGGGACTAGATGGGGGATCCGAGATACGCAGTATTTT. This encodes CASSSTTGTRWGIRDTQYF.

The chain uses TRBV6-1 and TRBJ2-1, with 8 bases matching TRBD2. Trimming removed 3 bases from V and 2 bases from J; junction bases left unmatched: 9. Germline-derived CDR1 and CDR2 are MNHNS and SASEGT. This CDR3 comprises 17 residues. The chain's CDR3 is CASSDLAGSTAYNEQFF. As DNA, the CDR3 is TGTGCCAGCAGTGATTTAGCGGGATCGACGGCCTACAATGAGCAGTTCTTC.

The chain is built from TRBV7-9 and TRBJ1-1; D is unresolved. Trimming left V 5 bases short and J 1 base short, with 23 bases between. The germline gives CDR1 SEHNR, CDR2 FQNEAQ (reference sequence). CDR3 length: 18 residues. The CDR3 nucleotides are TGTGCCAGCAGCCGTAGGAGATCTGGATTCTCTGGGAACACTGAAGCTTTCTTT. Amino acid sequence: CASSRRRSGFSGNTEAFF.

This CDR3 is CASSLGQYNEQFF. CDR3 DNA sequence: TGCGCCAGCAGCTTGGGACAGTACAATGAGCAGTTCTTC. The chain joins TRBV5-1 to TRBJ2-1, with D possibly matching TRBD1 (5 bases). V lost 0 bases to trimming and J lost 4 bases, with 5 bases between them. The CDR3 extends over 13 amino acids. Germline V gene data show CDR1 as SGHRS and CDR2 as YFSETQ.

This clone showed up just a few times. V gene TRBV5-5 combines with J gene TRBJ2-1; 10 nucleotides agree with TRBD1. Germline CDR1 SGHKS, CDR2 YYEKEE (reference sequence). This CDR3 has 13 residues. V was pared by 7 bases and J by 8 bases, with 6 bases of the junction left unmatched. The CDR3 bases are TGTGCCAGCTCCGGGACAGGGGTTTATGAGCAGTTCTTC. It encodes CASSGTGVYEQFF.

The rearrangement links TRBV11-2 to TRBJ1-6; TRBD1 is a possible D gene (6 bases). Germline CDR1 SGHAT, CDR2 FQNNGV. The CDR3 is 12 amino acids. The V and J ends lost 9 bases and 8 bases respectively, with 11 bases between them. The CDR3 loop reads CASTTGHSPLHF. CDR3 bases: TGTGCCAGTACGACAGGCCATTCACCCCTCCACTTT.

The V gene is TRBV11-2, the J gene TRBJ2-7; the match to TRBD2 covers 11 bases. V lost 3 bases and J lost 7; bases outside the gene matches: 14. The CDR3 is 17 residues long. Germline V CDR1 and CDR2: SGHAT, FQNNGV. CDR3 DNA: TGTGCCAGCAGCTTTACTAGCGGGAGTGGGCCTATAGGGGAGCAGTACTTC. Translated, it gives CASSFTSGSGPIGEQYF. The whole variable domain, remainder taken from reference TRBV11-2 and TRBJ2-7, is EAGVAQSPRYKIIEKRQSVAFWCNPISGHATLYWYQQILGQGPKLLIQFQNNGVVDDSQLPKDRFSAERLKGVDSTLKIQPAKLEDSAVYLCASSFTSGSGPIGEQYFGPGTRLTVT.

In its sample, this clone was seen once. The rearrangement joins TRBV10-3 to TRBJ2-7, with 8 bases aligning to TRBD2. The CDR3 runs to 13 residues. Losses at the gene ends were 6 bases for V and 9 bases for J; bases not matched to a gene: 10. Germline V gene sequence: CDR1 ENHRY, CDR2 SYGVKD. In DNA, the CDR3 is TGTGCCATCAGGGATCCCAGGACTAGCCCGCAGTACTTC. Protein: CAIRDPRTSPQYF.

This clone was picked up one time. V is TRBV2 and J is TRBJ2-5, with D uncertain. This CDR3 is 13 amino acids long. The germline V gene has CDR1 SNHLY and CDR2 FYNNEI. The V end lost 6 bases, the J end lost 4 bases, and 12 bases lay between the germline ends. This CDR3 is CASSLEAGETQYF. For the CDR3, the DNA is TGTGCCAGCAGCCTTGAGGCCGGAGAGACCCAGTACTTC.

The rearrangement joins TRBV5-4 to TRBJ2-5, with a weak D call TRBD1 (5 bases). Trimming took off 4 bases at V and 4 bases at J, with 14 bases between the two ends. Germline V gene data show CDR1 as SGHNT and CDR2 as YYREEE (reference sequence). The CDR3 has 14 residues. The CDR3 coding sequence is TGTGCCAGCAGCCCACCCCAGGGTGGAGAGACCCAGTACTTC. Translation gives CASSPPQGGETQYF.

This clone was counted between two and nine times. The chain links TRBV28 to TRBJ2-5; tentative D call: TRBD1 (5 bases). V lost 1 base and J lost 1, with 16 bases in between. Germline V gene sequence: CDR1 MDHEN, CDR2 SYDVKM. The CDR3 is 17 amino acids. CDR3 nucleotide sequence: TGTGCCAGCAGTTTATTGAGTCAGAACAGGCCCCAAGAGACCCAGTACTTC. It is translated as CASSLLSQNRPQETQYF.

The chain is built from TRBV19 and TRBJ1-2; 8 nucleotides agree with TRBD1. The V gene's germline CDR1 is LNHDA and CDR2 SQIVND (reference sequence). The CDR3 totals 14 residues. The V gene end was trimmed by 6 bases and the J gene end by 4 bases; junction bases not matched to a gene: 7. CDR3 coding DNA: TGTGCCAGTAGCCCCGACAGGGGAGGCTATGGCTACACCTTC. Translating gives CASSPDRGGYGYTF.

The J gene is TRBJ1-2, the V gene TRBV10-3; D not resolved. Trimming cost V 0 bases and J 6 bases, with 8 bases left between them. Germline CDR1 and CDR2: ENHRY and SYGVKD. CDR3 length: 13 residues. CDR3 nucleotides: TGTGCCATCAGTGAGTCAACCCGGGATGGCTACACCTTC. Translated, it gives CAISESTRDGYTF.

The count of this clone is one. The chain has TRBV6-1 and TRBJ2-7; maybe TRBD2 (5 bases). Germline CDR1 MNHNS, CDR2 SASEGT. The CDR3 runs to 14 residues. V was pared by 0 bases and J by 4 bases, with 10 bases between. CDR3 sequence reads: CASSEALRGYEQYF. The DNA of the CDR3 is TGTGCCAGCAGTGAAGCGCTTCGGGGTTACGAGCAGTACTTC.

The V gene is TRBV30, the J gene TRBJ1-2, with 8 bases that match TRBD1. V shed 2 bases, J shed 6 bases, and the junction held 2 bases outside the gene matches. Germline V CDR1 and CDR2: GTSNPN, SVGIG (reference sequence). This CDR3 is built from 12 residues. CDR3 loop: CAWSTRGHGYTF. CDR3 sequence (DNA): TGTGCCTGGAGTACCAGGGGGCATGGCTACACCTTC.

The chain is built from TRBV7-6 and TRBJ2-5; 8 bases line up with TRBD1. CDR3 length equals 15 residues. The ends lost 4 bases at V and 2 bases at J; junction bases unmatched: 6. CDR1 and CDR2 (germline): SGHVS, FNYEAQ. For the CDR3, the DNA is TGTGCCAGCAGCTGGGGCAGGGGGCGGCAAGAGACCCAGTACTTC. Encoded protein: CASSWGRGRQETQYF.

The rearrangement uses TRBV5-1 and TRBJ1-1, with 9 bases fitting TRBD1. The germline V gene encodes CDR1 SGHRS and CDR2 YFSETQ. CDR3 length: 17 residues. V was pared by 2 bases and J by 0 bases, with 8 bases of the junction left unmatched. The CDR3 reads CASSFGQGIGMNTEAFF. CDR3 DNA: TGCGCCAGCAGCTTCGGACAGGGGATTGGGATGAACACTGAAGCTTTCTTT.

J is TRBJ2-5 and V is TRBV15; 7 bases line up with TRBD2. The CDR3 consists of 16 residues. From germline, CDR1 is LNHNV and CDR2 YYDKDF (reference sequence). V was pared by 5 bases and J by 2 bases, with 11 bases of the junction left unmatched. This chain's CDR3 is CATSRRRAGVQETQYF. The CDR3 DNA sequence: TGTGCCACCAGCCGGCGACGGGCGGGAGTTCAAGAGACCCAGTACTTC.

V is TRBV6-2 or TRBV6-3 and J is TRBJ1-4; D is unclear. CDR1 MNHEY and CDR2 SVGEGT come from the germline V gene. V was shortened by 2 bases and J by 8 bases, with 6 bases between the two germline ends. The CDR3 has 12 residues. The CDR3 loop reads CASSYGGEKLFF. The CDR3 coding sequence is TGTGCCAGCAGTTACGGAGGGGAAAAACTGTTTTTT.

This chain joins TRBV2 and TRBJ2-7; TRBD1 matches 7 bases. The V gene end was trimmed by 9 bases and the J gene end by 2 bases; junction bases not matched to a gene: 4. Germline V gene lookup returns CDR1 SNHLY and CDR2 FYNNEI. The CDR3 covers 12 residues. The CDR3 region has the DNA TGTGCCAGGGGGACAGAAACCTACGAGCAGTACTTC. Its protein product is CARGTETYEQYF.

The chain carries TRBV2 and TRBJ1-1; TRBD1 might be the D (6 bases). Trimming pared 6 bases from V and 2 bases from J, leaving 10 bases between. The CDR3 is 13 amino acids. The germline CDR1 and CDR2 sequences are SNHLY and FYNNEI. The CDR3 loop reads CASSLQGNTEAFF. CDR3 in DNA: TGTGCCAGCAGCCTACAGGGAAACACTGAAGCTTTCTTT.

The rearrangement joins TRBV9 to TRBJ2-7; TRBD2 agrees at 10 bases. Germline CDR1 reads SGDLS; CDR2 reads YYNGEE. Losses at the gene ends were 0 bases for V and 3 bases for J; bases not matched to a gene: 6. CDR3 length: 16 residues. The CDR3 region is CASSVGASGSIYEQYF. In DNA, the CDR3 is TGTGCCAGCAGCGTAGGGGCTAGCGGGAGTATCTACGAGCAGTACTTC.

CDR3 loop: CASSYGAYPYSGNTIYF. The CDR3, as DNA: TGTGCCAGCAGCTATGGGGCCTATCCGTACTCTGGAAACACCATATATTTT. The chain couples TRBV11-2 to TRBJ1-3; D is perhaps TRBD1 (5 bases). Trimming removed 4 bases at V and 0 bases at J, with 16 bases between. CDR1 SGHAT and CDR2 FQNNGV come from the germline V gene. The CDR3 runs to 17 residues.